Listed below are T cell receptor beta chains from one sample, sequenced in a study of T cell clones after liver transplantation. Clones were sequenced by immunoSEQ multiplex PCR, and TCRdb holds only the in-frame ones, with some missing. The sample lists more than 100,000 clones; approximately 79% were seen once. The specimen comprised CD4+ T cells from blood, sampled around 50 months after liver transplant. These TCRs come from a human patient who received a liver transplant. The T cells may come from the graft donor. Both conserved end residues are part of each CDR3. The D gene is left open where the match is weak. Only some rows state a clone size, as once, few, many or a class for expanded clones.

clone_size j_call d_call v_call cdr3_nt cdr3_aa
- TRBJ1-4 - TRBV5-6 TGTGCCAGCAGCTTGCAGGGTGCAACTAATGAAAAACTGTTTTTT CASSLQGATNEKLFF
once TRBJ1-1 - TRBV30 TGTGCCTGGAGTTCTGTAGTGAACACTGAAGCTTTCTTT CAWSSVVNTEAFF
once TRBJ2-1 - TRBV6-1 TGTGCCAGCGGGAACAGAGTTAGTGAGCAGTTCTTC CASGNRVSEQFF
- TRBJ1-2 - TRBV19 TGTGCCAGTAGTGTGGGAGGGGCGCGGGATGGCTACACCTTC CASSVGGARDGYTF
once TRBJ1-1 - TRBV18 TGTGCCAGCTCACCACAATTCAGGAACACTGAAGCTTTCTTT CASSPQFRNTEAFF
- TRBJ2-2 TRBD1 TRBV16 TGTGCCAGCAGCCAATCGAGGGGACAGGGGACCGGGGAGCTGTTTTTT CASSQSRGQGTGELFF
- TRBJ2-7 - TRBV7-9 TGTGCCAGCAGCTTAGCAGGGCGGGACGAGCAGTACTTC CASSLAGRDEQYF
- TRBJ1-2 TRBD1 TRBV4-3 TGCGCCAGCAGCCAAGGACAGGGGTATGGCTACACCTTC CASSQGQGYGYTF
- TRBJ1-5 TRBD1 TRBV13 TGTGCCAGCAGCTCCCGCGACAGGGGGCTTGGGGGCAATCAGCCCCAGCATTTT CASSSRDRGLGGNQPQHF
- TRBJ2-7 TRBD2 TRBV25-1 TGTGCCAGCAGTACCAGCGGGGCCACCTACGAGCAGTACTTC CASSTSGATYEQYF
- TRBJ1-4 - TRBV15 TGTGCCACCTCGAAGGGCCTGAGTGAAAAACTGTTTTTT CATSKGLSEKLFF
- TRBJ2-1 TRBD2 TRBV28 TGTGCCAGCAGTTCGCCGCGCGCCGGGCGGGAGGGTAGGAATGAGCAGTTCTTC CASSSPRAGREGRNEQFF
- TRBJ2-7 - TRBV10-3 TGTGCCATCAGCCTAAACAGGGGAGGGGACGAGCAGTACTTC CAISLNRGGDEQYF
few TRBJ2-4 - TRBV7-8 TGTGCCAGCAGCTTGCTTACAGGGCGAGGACTAGCCAAAAACATTCAGTACTTC CASSLLTGRGLAKNIQYF
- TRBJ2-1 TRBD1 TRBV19 TGTGCCAGTAGTAGGTGGCAGGGGGTCGACAATGAGCAGTTCTTC CASSRWQGVDNEQFF
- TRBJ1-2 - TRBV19 TGTGCCAGCAACCTGCTAGGGCTCTATGGCTACACCTTC CASNLLGLYGYTF
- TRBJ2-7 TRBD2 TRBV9 TGTGCCAGCAGCGTAGGGGGTAGCGGGGGCCCGAGCTCCTACGAGCAGTACTTC CASSVGGSGGPSSYEQYF
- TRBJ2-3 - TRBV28 TGTGCCAGCAGTTGGGGGGACAGCACAGATACGCAGTATTTT CASSWGDSTDTQYF
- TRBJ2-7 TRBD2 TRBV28 TGTGCCAGCGGCGGGAGGGTACCTTACGAGCAGTACTTC CASGGRVPYEQYF
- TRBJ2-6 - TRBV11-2 TGTGCCAGCACCCCAACTGGGGGCTCTGGGGCCAACGTCCTGACTTTC CASTPTGGSGANVLTF
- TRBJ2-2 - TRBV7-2 TGTGCCAGCAGCTTAGGCAGGGTAGACACCGGGGAGCTGTTTTTT CASSLGRVDTGELFF
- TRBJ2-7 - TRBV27 TGTGCCAGCAGACTACAGGGAGCCCCATACGAGCAGTACTTC CASRLQGAPYEQYF
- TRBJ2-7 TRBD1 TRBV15 TGTGCCACCAGCCGGGACAGGGAAGAAGAGCAGTACTTC CATSRDREEEQYF
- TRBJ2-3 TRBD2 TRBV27 TGTGCCAGCAGTCTCCTGACTAGCGGGAGTGCAGATACGCAGTATTTT CASSLLTSGSADTQYF
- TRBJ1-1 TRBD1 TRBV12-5 TGTGCTAGTGGTTTGGCCTTCTCCGGGACAGGGAGGGAGGACACTGAAGCTTTCTTT CASGLAFSGTGREDTEAFF
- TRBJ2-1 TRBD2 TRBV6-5 TGTGCCAGCAGTTACCTGGGCGGGAGACACAATGAGCAGTTCTTC CASSYLGGRHNEQFF
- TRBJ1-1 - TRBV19 TGTGCCAGTAGTCAAGACCGTGACATAGGAGCTTTCTTT CASSQDRDIGAFF
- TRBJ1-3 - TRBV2 TGTGCCAGCAGTGATCAGGGGAGCACGGGAAACACCATATATTTT CASSDQGSTGNTIYF
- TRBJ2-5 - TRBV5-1 TGCGCCAGCAGCGGCGGGACTCCCCGAAGGGAGACCCAGTACTTC CASSGGTPRRETQYF
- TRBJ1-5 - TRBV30 TGTGCCTGGAGTGGACAGGACCATCAGCCCCAGCATTTT CAWSGQDHQPQHF
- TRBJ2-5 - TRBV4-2 TGTGCCAGCAGCCAAGGATCTCCAGGCCAACGGGGTCTAATAGAGACCCAGTACTTC CASSQGSPGQRGLIETQYF
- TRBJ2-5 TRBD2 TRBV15 TGTGCCACCAGCAGGGGACTAGCGGAAGAGACCCAGTACTTC CATSRGLAEETQYF
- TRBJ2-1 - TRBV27 TGTGCCAGCAGTTTATACAACCGGAATGAGCAGTTCTTC CASSLYNRNEQFF
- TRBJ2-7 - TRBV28 TGTGCCAGCAGCACCAGGGACCAAAGTGGTTACGAGCAGTACTTC CASSTRDQSGYEQYF
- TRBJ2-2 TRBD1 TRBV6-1 TGTGCCAGCAGTAAGGGACAGTTACTCACCGGGGAGCTGTTTTTT CASSKGQLLTGELFF
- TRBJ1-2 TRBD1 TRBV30 TGTGCCTGGAGTGGGGACAGGGGAAACTATGGCTACACCTTC CAWSGDRGNYGYTF
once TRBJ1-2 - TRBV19 TGTGCCAGTAAGACTGGGGACTATGGCTACACCTTC CASKTGDYGYTF
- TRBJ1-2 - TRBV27 TGTGCCAGCAGTCCCTACGGGGTAGCTAACTATGGCTACACCTTC CASSPYGVANYGYTF
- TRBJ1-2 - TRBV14 TGTGCCAGCAGCTCCGGCAGGTCCTATGGCTACACCTTC CASSSGRSYGYTF
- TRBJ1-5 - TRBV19 TGTGCCAGTAGTATGGGGACATTTGGCAATCAGCCCCAGCATTTT CASSMGTFGNQPQHF